The 22 T cell receptor beta chains below all came from one sample that was sequenced in a study of blood T cell repertoires in COVID-19. Libraries were prepared by immunoSEQ multiplex PCR; TCRdb keeps only in-frame clonotypes and omits some of them. The data hold about 150,000 clones, with around 80% observed a single time. Sequenced sample: peripheral blood. All receptors derive from a woman between 50 and 59 years old in a cohort sampled during active or convalescent COVID-19.

V gene TRBV24-1 combines with J gene TRBJ1-1, with 11 bases that match TRBD1. Germline assignment: CDR1 KGHDR and CDR2 SFDVKD. Trimming cost V 5 bases and J 4 bases; bases outside gene matches: 5. CDR3 size: 15 residues. The CDR3 DNA sequence: TGTGCCACCAGTGGGGGACAGGGGGATGGCACTGAAGCTTTCTTT. Translation: CATSGGQGDGTEAFF.

The rearrangement links TRBV6-2 or TRBV6-3 to TRBJ2-1; 8 bases map to TRBD2. This CDR3 comprises 15 residues. Trimming at V came to 6 bases and at J to 2 bases, leaving 6 bases not matched to a gene. Germline loops: CDR1 MNHEY, CDR2 SVGEGT. For the CDR3, the DNA is TGTGCCAGCAGCCCCCGCGGGGGGCCCTACAATGAGCAGTTCTTC. This gives the protein CASSPRGGPYNEQFF.

The gene calls are TRBV19 and TRBJ2-5; D call uncertain. V was shortened by 5 bases and J by 5 bases, with 12 bases between the two germline ends. The CDR3 totals 13 residues. Per the germline V gene, CDR1 is LNHDA and CDR2 is SQIVND (reference sequence). The CDR3 DNA is TGTGCCAGTAGTTCCGTTAGCCGGGAGACCCAGTACTTC. Protein: CASSSVSRETQYF. Variable domain in full (rest from reference TRBV19 and TRBJ2-5): DGGITQSPKYLFRKEGQNVTLSCEQNLNHDAMYWYRQDPGQGLRLIYYSQIVNDFQKGDIAEGYSVSREKKESFPLTVTSAQKNPTAFYLCASSSVSRETQYFGPGTRLLVL.

The V and J genes are TRBV29-1 and TRBJ2-1; the D is unclear. The CDR3 sequence is 11 residues long. Germline V gene data show CDR1 as SQVTM and CDR2 as ANQGSEA. Deletions cut 6 bases from V and 8 bases from J, with 11 bases between. The CDR3 spells CSVKQYDEQFF. CDR3 in DNA: TGCAGCGTGAAACAGTATGATGAGCAGTTCTTC.

CDR3 DNA: TGTGCCAGCAGCATTAATGGGGGGTCAGAGACCCAGTACTTC. This encodes CASSINGGSETQYF. This chain joins TRBV7-3 and TRBJ2-5; TRBD2 is a possible D gene (6 bases). Trimming took off 5 bases at V and 4 bases at J, with 14 bases between the two ends. CDR3 length: 14 residues. Per germline, CDR1 SGHTA and CDR2 FQGTGA.

This clone was detected once. The chain is built from TRBV30 and TRBJ1-5; the match to TRBD1 covers 8 bases. This CDR3 is 13 amino acids long. Germline lookup yields CDR1 GTSNPN and CDR2 SVGIG (reference sequence). V lost 1 base to trimming and J lost 5 bases; unmatched junction nucleotides: 1. This CDR3 reads CAWSGQGHQPQHF. The DNA of the CDR3 is TGTGCCTGGAGTGGACAGGGGCATCAGCCCCAGCATTTT. Looking up the rest from reference TRBV30 and TRBJ1-5 gives the full variable domain: SQTIHQWPATLVQPVGSPLSLECTVEGTSNPNLYWYRQAAGRGLQLLFYSVGIGQISSEVPQNLSASRPQDRQFILSSKKLLLSDSGFYLCAWSGQGHQPQHFGDGTRLSIL.

About this clone itself: The identical CDR3 is also encoded by other nucleotide sequences in the sample. The genes are TRBV30 and TRBJ1-5; D is unclear. The V end was cut by 0 bases, the J end by 1 base, with 4 bases between. Germline V lookup: CDR1 GTSNPN, CDR2 SVGIG (reference sequence). This CDR3 region has 13 residues. CDR3 nucleotides: TGTGCCTGGAGTGTACGGAGCAATCAGCCCCAGCATTTT. This gives the protein CAWSVRSNQPQHF.

V gene TRBV3-1 (or the pseudogene TRBV3-2) combines with J gene TRBJ2-6; 8 nucleotides align to TRBD2. Looked up from germline, CDR1 is LGHDT and CDR2 is YNNKEL (reference sequence). This CDR3 spans 18 amino acids. Losses at the gene ends were 4 bases for V and 0 bases for J; bases not matched to a gene: 8. The CDR3 DNA sequence: TGTGCCAGCAGCCCGACAGCGGGGGCCGTCTCTGGGGCCAACGTCCTGACTTTC. Translated: CASSPTAGAVSGANVLTF.

This clone was picked up a small number of times. This chain links TRBV4-3 with TRBJ2-1; perhaps TRBD2 as D (5 bases). Germline assignment: CDR1 LGHNA and CDR2 YSLEER. This CDR3 has 13 amino acids. Trimming pared 1 base from V and 10 bases from J, leaving 11 bases between. As DNA, the CDR3 is TGCGCCAGCAGCCAAGTGTTAGCGATCGAGCAGTTCTTC. Its translation: CASSQVLAIEQFF.

The count of this clone is one. This chain connects TRBV2 to TRBJ2-2; TRBD1 matches at 7 bases. Per the germline V gene, CDR1 is SNHLY and CDR2 is FYNNEI. The length of the CDR3 is 13 residues. The V gene end was trimmed by 11 bases and the J gene end by 5 bases; junction bases not matched to a gene: 8. CDR3 protein: CAGTGEFTGELFF. For the CDR3, the DNA is TGTGCCGGAACAGGGGAATTTACCGGGGAGCTGTTTTTT.

The chain has TRBV19 and TRBJ2-3; 7 bases fit TRBD2. CDR3 length equals 15 residues. Germline assignment: CDR1 LNHDA and CDR2 SQIVND (reference sequence). V was pared by 6 bases and J by 0 bases, with 6 bases of the junction left unmatched. The DNA for the CDR3 is TGTGCCAGTAGGAAAAGCGGGGAAAGCACAGATACGCAGTATTTT. This codes for CASRKSGESTDTQYF.

The genes are TRBV7-3 and TRBJ2-5, with D possibly TRBD1 on 5 matching bases. CDR1 is SGHTA and CDR2 is FQGTGA in the germline V gene. The V end was cut by 5 bases, the J end by 2 bases, with 12 bases between. This CDR3 is built from 14 residues. CDR3 sequence: CASSISGSQETQYF. The CDR3 DNA sequence: TGTGCCAGCAGCATTTCAGGGTCTCAAGAGACCCAGTACTTC.

The rearrangement uses TRBV7-9 and TRBJ1-2; no clear D gene. The CDR3 has 15 amino acids. The germline V and J ends were trimmed by 1 base and 2 bases, with 11 bases remaining between them. The V gene's germline CDR1 is SEHNR and CDR2 FQNEAQ (reference sequence). As DNA, the CDR3 is TGTGCCAGCAGCTTAGGGCAGCTCGGGAACTATGGCTACACCTTC. Residues: CASSLGQLGNYGYTF.

V and J are TRBV9 and TRBJ2-3; no clear D. Germline loops: CDR1 SGDLS, CDR2 YYNGEE. Between the trimmed V and J ends, which lost 2 bases and 6 bases, there was a span of 10 bases. The CDR3 is 13 amino acids. CDR3 nucleotides: TGTGCCAGCAGCGTGAGGCGGTGGGATACGCAGTATTTT. Amino acid sequence: CASSVRRWDTQYF.

This chain connects TRBV19 to TRBJ1-5, with a tentative D call TRBD1 (6 bases). This CDR3 has 13 amino acids. The germline V gene has CDR1 LNHDA and CDR2 SQIVND (reference sequence). Between the trimmed V and J ends, which lost 6 bases and 7 bases, there was a span of 13 bases. As DNA, the CDR3 is TGTGCCAGTAGGGACAGTAGATACCAGCCCCAGCATTTT. Encoded protein: CASRDSRYQPQHF.

The chain recombines TRBV4-3 with TRBJ1-2; 9 positions match TRBD1. CDR1 and CDR2 (germline): LGHNA, YSLEER. Trimming at V came to 0 bases and at J to 5 bases, leaving 4 bases not matched to a gene. CDR3 length: 15 amino acids. The CDR3 reads CASSQDPTGGYGYTF. The CDR3 region has the DNA TGCGCCAGCAGCCAAGACCCGACAGGGGGGTATGGCTACACCTTC.

The J gene is TRBJ2-7, the V gene TRBV4-1, with 8 bases identical to TRBD1. In germline, CDR1 is MGHRA, CDR2 YSYEKL. The CDR3 runs 15 residues. Germline trimming cut 2 bases from V and 3 bases from J; bases unmatched to any gene: 6. The CDR3 protein is CASSQPQTGVYEQYF. CDR3 nucleotide sequence: TGCGCCAGCAGCCAACCCCAGACAGGGGTCTACGAGCAGTACTTC.

The chain couples TRBV3-1 (or the pseudogene TRBV3-2) to TRBJ2-2; D unresolved. Germline CDR1 and CDR2: LGHDT and YNNKEL (reference sequence). V lost 1 base, J lost 2 bases, and 11 bases lay in between. This CDR3 contains 16 residues. The CDR3 spells CASSQGVPVNTGELFF. In nucleotides, the CDR3 is TGTGCCAGCAGCCAAGGCGTCCCCGTTAACACCGGGGAGCTGTTTTTT.

This sequence joins TRBV24-1 and TRBJ1-2; no clear D gene. From germline, CDR1 is KGHDR and CDR2 SFDVKD. Deletions cut 3 bases from V and 3 bases from J, with 4 bases between. The CDR3 contains 12 residues. CDR3 sequence (DNA): TGTGCCACCAGTGATATAGACTATGGCTACACCTTC. Its protein product is CATSDIDYGYTF.

The J gene is TRBJ2-5, the V gene TRBV18; 8 bases line up with TRBD2. Per the germline V gene, CDR1 is KGHSH and CDR2 is LQKENI. The junction had 9 bases not matched to a gene; V was cut back by 4 bases and J by 2 bases. This CDR3 has 16 amino acids. As DNA, the CDR3 is TGTGCCAGCTCACAAAGTCCGGGACTAGGACAAGAGACCCAGTACTTC. Amino acids: CASSQSPGLGQETQYF.

The chain links TRBV19 to TRBJ2-2; no firm D call. Trimming pared 5 bases from V and 4 bases from J, leaving 11 bases between. Germline CDR1 is LNHDA and CDR2 is SQIVND (reference sequence). The CDR3 consists of 14 residues. The CDR3 DNA reads TGTGCCAGTAGTCCGGTACAGAGCACCGGGGAGCTGTTTTTT. Encoded protein: CASSPVQSTGELFF.

The chain employs TRBV19 and TRBJ1-6; D is perhaps TRBD1 (6 bases). Germline values: CDR1 LNHDA, CDR2 SQIVND (reference sequence). The CDR3 covers 13 residues. Trimming took 8 bases from V and 4 from J, leaving 9 bases between them. The CDR3 sequence: CASQTGYNSPLHF. The CDR3 DNA is TGTGCCAGTCAAACAGGGTATAATTCACCCCTCCACTTT.